What follows are 19 T cell receptor beta chains derived from one specimen sequenced in a study of cytomegalovirus exposure and HLA in healthy donors. A multiplex PCR was run with 60 Vbeta primers and 13 Jbeta primers. Sequencing used immunoSEQ multiplex PCR; TCRdb keeps in-frame clones, though not all of them. The table has 150,000 to 200,000 clones, 81% seen once; the top ten hold roughly 5.2%. Input material: PBMCs. The receptors shown here come from a young woman in good health and CMV-seropositive.

In DNA form, the CDR3 reads TGTGCCAGCAGTGAATTCAGGGAACAGGGCTACACCTTC. This codes for CASSEFREQGYTF. The chain carries TRBV25-1 and TRBJ1-2; TRBD1 is a possible D gene (5 bases). The V end lost 1 base, the J end lost 8 bases, and 11 bases lay between the germline ends. CDR1 is MGHDK and CDR2 is SYGVNS in the germline V gene. There are 13 residues in the CDR3.

This sequence joins TRBV7-9 and TRBJ2-5; 7 bases map to TRBD2. Looked up from germline, CDR1 is SEHNR and CDR2 is FQNEAQ (reference sequence). This CDR3 is 15 amino acids long. Trimming took 1 base from V and 4 from J; bases not matched to a gene: 6. The CDR3 protein is CASSLGGPGGETQYF. CDR3 DNA: TGTGCCAGCAGCTTAGGCGGACCGGGAGGAGAGACCCAGTACTTC. The full variable domain, in which reference TRBV7-9 and TRBJ2-5 provide the parts outside the CDR3, is DTGVSQNPRHKITKRGQNVTFRCDPISEHNRLYWYRQTLGQGPEFLTYFQNEAQLEKSRLLSDRFSAERPKGSFSTLEIQRTEQGDSAMYLCASSLGGPGGETQYFGPGTRLLVL.

This chain joins TRBV13 and TRBJ1-1; no definite D call. There are 12 residues in the CDR3. V was cut by 4 bases and J by 6 bases, with 9 bases left in between. Per the germline V gene, CDR1 is PRHDT and CDR2 is FYEKMQ (reference sequence). CDR3 sequence reads: CASSSRRAEAFF. In DNA, the CDR3 is TGTGCCAGCAGCTCCCGGAGAGCTGAAGCTTTCTTT.

This chain links TRBV6-6 with TRBJ1-2; 7 nucleotides match TRBD1. This CDR3 is built from 13 residues. Germline V gene sequence: CDR1 MNHNY, CDR2 SVGAGI (reference sequence). With 5 bases clipped from V and 8 bases from J, the junction kept 8 bases outside the gene matches. CDR3 loop: CASSQTGSEGYTF. CDR3 nucleotides: TGTGCCAGCAGTCAGACAGGGTCTGAAGGCTACACCTTC.

The chain joins TRBV30 to TRBJ2-1, with no clear D. V lost 3 bases to trimming and J lost 3 bases, with 15 bases between them. The CDR3 spans 15 residues. Germline V gene lookup returns CDR1 GTSNPN and CDR2 SVGIG (reference sequence). The CDR3 DNA sequence: TGTGCCTGGAGCGGTGAGAACCGCCTCTACAATGAGCAGTTCTTC. Protein sequence: CAWSGENRLYNEQFF.

This clone came up a few times. The CDR3 DNA sequence: TGTGCCAGTAGTAGGAGACAGGGGAAGGGGAATCAGCCCCAGCATTTT. It codes for CASSRRQGKGNQPQHF. V usage is TRBV19 and J usage is TRBJ1-5, with 8 positions matching TRBD1. The V segment lost 4 bases and the J segment 4 bases; nucleotides outside the gene matches: 9. This CDR3 has 16 residues. Germline lookup yields CDR1 LNHDA and CDR2 SQIVND (reference sequence).

About this clone itself: The junction does not match germline at one end; this may be a read error. The chain recombines TRBV4-1 with TRBJ2-1, with D unclear. The CDR3 is 16 residues long. Germline CDR1 reads MGHRA; CDR2 reads YSYEKL. This CDR3 reads CASSQAALELRNGQFF. The CDR3 coding sequence is TGCGCCAGCAGCCAAGCCGCCTTGGAGTTAAGGAATGGGCAGTTCTTC.

This clone appeared a few times. This chain uses TRBV10-1 with TRBJ2-3, with D possibly matching TRBD2 (5 bases). Germline lookup yields CDR1 WNHNN and CDR2 SYGVQD (reference sequence). The length of the CDR3 is 14 residues. V lost 5 bases and J 1 base, leaving 10 bases between the germline ends. As DNA, the CDR3 is TGCGCCAGCAGTTCGCGGGTAGGCACAGATACGCAGTATTTT. Translation gives CASSSRVGTDTQYF.

The chain recombines TRBV15 with TRBJ1-1, with D maybe TRBD1 (5 bases). Germline CDR1 reads LNHNV; CDR2 reads YYDKDF (reference sequence). The CDR3 extends over 14 amino acids. The V and J ends lost 0 bases and 8 bases respectively, with 13 bases between them. As DNA, the CDR3 is TGTGCCACCAGCAGAGATTTGGGGCTGAGAGAAGCTTTCTTT. Translating gives CATSRDLGLREAFF.

CDR3 nucleotide sequence: TGTGCCAGCTCACCTCGCGCTAGCCAAGATACGCAGTATTTT. Translated: CASSPRASQDTQYF. This chain links TRBV18 with TRBJ2-3; D perhaps matches TRBD2 (5 bases). Trimming cost V 3 bases and J 5 bases, with 12 bases left between them. The CDR3 has 14 residues. CDR1 is KGHSH and CDR2 is LQKENI in the germline V gene.

The chain couples TRBV25-1 to TRBJ2-2; D not certain. Germline V gives CDR1 MGHDK, CDR2 SYGVNS. The CDR3 runs 11 residues. Deletions cut 9 bases from V and 5 bases from J, with 7 bases between. CDR3 sequence: CASRVTGELFF. DNA for the CDR3: TGTGCCAGTAGAGTTACCGGGGAGCTGTTTTTT.

The chain uses TRBV11-2 and TRBJ2-3, with TRBD2 matching 9 bases. The CDR3 extends over 14 amino acids. The V segment lost 10 bases and the J segment 8 bases; nucleotides outside the gene matches: 13. CDR1 is SGHAT and CDR2 is FQNNGV in the germline V gene. The CDR3 protein is CATAGGPSRGTQYF. The CDR3 DNA follows: TGTGCCACCGCGGGGGGGCCCTCCAGAGGTACGCAGTATTTT.

The V gene is TRBV19, the J gene TRBJ2-1, with 7 nucleotides matching TRBD1. V shed 5 bases and J 6 bases; nucleotides not matched to a gene: 7. This CDR3 is built from 14 residues. From germline, CDR1 is LNHDA and CDR2 SQIVND (reference sequence). Here the CDR3 reads CASSAGTDSNEQFF. The CDR3 nucleotides are TGTGCCAGTAGTGCCGGGACAGACTCCAATGAGCAGTTCTTC.

V and J are TRBV6-1 and TRBJ2-1; 12 bases are shared with TRBD2. The trim removed 6 bases at V and 3 bases at J, leaving 0 bases unmatched. The CDR3 runs to 14 residues. Germline V gene sequence: CDR1 MNHNS, CDR2 SASEGT. This CDR3 reads CASRTSGGYNEQFF. Here the CDR3 DNA reads TGTGCCAGCAGGACTAGCGGGGGCTACAATGAGCAGTTCTTC.

A single count supports this clone. This chain uses TRBV18 with TRBJ2-3; D is undetermined. CDR1 is KGHSH and CDR2 is LQKENI in the germline V gene. This CDR3 has 11 amino acids. V was shortened by 6 bases and J by 7 bases, with 8 bases between the two germline ends. The DNA of the CDR3 is TGTGCCAGCTCCGAGGAGAATACGCAGTATTTT. Translation: CASSEENTQYF. Filled out from reference TRBV18 and TRBJ2-3, the complete variable domain reads NAGVMQNPRHLVRRRGQEARLRCSPMKGHSHVYWYRQLPEEGLKFMVYLQKENIIDESGMPKERFSAEFPKEGPSILRIQQVVRGDSAAYFCASSEENTQYFGPGTRLTVL.

The V call is TRBV18, the J call TRBJ2-3; 10 nucleotides agree with TRBD2. This CDR3 has 17 amino acids. V lost 3 bases to trimming and J lost 2 bases; unmatched junction nucleotides: 8. CDR1 and CDR2 from the germline V gene are KGHSH and LQKENI. DNA for the CDR3: TGTGCCAGCTCACCGGAAGCGGGGGGGCCGCACACAGATACGCAGTATTTT. This sequence encodes CASSPEAGGPHTDTQYF.

The CDR3 region is CASSLGTGRGGTEAFF. DNA of the CDR3: TGTGCCAGCAGTCTTGGGACAGGTAGGGGGGGCACTGAAGCTTTCTTT. This chain links TRBV7-9 with TRBJ1-1; 8 bases are shared with TRBD1. Germline V gene lookup returns CDR1 SEHNR and CDR2 FQNEAQ (reference sequence). V dropped 6 bases and J dropped 4; count of bases not matched to a gene: 13. The CDR3 is 16 residues long.

J is TRBJ1-4 and V is TRBV28; D is unclear. This CDR3 is 16 amino acids long. Per the germline V gene, CDR1 is MDHEN and CDR2 is SYDVKM. V was clipped by 5 bases and J by 3 bases, with 16 bases between them. The CDR3 region has the DNA TGTGCCAGCAGTCCCCGTCTTGGTAGTTCTAATGAAAAACTGTTTTTT. Its translation is CASSPRLGSSNEKLFF.

This sequence joins TRBV12-5 and TRBJ2-5; TRBD2 is a possible D gene (5 bases). Per the germline V gene, CDR1 is LGHNT and CDR2 is FRNRAP. The CDR3 spans 15 residues. Between the trimmed V and J ends, which lost 1 base and 7 bases, there was a span of 16 bases. The DNA of the CDR3 is TGTGCTAGTGGTTTGGAAAACGGAGGCGTAGGGACCCAGTACTTC. Protein sequence: CASGLENGGVGTQYF. The variable domain in full, completed from reference TRBV12-5 and TRBJ2-5, reads DARVTQTPRHKVTEMGQEVTMRCQPILGHNTVFWYRQTMMQGLELLAYFRNRAPLDDSGMPKDRFSAEMPDATLATLKIQPSEPRDSAVYFCASGLENGGVGTQYFGPGTRLLVL.